One T cell receptor beta chain is described in this entry. Its antigen remains unidentified. At one boundary the junction diverges from the germline segment, which might be a read error. This specimen comes from a study of T cells in Graves' hyperthyroidism and ophthalmopathy. Study-wide findings and caveats: From stable hyperthyroidism, ophthalmopathy was set apart by a 13 V-J model.

These patients, aged 18 to 65, had recently diagnosed hyperthyroidism lasting under 2 months. A patient was excluded if there was uncontrolled infection, other autoimmune disease, pregnancy or lactation. Amplified TCR beta CDR3 regions came from RNA transcripts. First-round RT-PCR targeting the TCR CDR3 was performed with the HTBI primer set. Via MiXCR, TCRdb re-called the multiplex PCR reads, giving one row per CDR3 protein. The table includes about 610,000 distinct CDR3 sequences, 46% detected once. From germline, CDR1 is SEHNR and CDR2 FQNEAQ (reference sequence). The CDR3 is 15 amino acids. The chain employs TRBV7-9 and TRBJ2-5, with 7 bases matching TRBD2. The sample was peripheral blood or thyroid tissue (not recorded which). The source is a woman aged 18-29 years with Graves' hyperthyroidism. The CDR3 sequence is CASSRAGEVGETQYF. The CDR3 DNA reads TGCGCCAGCAGCCGGGCGGGAGAGGTCGGAGAGACCCAGTACTTC.